This T cell receptor (beta chain) is from a study of PD-L1 blockade in urothelial cancer. Produced via immunoSEQ multiplex PCR; TCRdb's table is partial and in-frame only. This sample has 95,000 to 150,000 clones; around 86% occur once, and the top ten carry roughly 2.4%. Looked up from germline, CDR1 is SGHTA and CDR2 is FQGTGA. This CDR3 contains 14 residues. V was cut by 4 bases and J by 5 bases, with 14 bases left in between. This sample's time point: peripheral blood 6 weeks after treatment start. This TCR was sampled from a man aged 50 to 60 with urothelial cancer. The gene calls are TRBV7-3 and TRBJ2-5, with D possibly matching TRBD1 (5 bases). The material was PBMCs, obtained around atezolizumab (anti-PD-L1) treatment. The CDR3 region has the DNA TGTGCCAGCAGCTCTACTGGGGCGCGGGAGACCCAGTACTTC. It translates to CASSSTGARETQYF.